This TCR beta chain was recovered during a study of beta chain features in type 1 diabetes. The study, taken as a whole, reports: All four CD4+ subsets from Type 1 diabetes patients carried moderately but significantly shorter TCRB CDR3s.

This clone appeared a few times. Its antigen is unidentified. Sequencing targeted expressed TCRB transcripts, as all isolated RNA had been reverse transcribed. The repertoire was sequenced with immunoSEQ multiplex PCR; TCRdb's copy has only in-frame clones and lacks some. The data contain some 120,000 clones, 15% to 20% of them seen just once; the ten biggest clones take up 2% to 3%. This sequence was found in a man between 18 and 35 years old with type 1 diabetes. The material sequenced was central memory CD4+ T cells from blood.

The CDR3 DNA reads as TGCAGCGTGCGAAAGACAGATGAAGCTTTCTTT. This sequence encodes CSVRKTDEAFF. This chain uses TRBV29-1 with TRBJ1-1; a possible D gene is TRBD1 (5 bases). Trimming took 6 bases from V and 7 from J, leaving 12 bases between them. This CDR3 comprises 11 residues. From germline, CDR1 is SQVTM and CDR2 ANQGSEA.